This T cell receptor (beta chain) was sequenced in a study of graft-versus-host responses after intestinal transplantation. The germline V gene has CDR1 SGHDN and CDR2 FVKESK. CDR3 length: 16 amino acids. The V end was cut by 7 bases, the J end by 0 bases, with 16 bases between. This clone has just a few counts. Clones were read by immunoSEQ multiplex PCR, and TCRdb kept only the in-frame ones, dropping some. The sample holds some 13,000 clones, 38% seen once. Sorted after the reaction were proliferating CFSE-low CD3+CD4+ and CD3+CD8+ responders. The genes are TRBV14 and TRBJ1-5, with unresolved D. The sequenced sample was alloreactive CD4+ T cells from a mixed lymphocyte reaction culture, obtained before intestinal transplant. Documented subset: CFSE-low proliferating T cells sorted from roughly 6-day pre-transplant mixed lymphocyte reaction (GvH or HvG direction). This clonotype was sampled from a human patient who received an intestinal transplant. The CDR3 DNA follows: TGTGCCAGCAACGGGTGGAGACCTTATAGCAATCAGCCCCAGCATTTT. Protein: CASNGWRPYSNQPQHF.